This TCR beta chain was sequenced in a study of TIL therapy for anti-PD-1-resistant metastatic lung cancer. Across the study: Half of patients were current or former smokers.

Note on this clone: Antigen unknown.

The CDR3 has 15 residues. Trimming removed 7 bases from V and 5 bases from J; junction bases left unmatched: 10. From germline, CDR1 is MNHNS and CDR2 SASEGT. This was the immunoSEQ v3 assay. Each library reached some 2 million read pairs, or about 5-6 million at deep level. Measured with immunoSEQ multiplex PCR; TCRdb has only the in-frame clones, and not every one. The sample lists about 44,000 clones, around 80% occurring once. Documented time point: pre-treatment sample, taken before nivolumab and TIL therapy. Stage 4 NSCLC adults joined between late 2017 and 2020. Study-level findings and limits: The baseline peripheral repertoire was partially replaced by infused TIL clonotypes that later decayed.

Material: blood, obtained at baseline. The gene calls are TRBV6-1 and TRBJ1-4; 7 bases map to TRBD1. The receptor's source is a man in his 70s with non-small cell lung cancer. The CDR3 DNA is TGTGCCAGCACAGACGGACAGGCTCCAAATGAAAAACTGTTTTTT. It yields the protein CASTDGQAPNEKLFF.